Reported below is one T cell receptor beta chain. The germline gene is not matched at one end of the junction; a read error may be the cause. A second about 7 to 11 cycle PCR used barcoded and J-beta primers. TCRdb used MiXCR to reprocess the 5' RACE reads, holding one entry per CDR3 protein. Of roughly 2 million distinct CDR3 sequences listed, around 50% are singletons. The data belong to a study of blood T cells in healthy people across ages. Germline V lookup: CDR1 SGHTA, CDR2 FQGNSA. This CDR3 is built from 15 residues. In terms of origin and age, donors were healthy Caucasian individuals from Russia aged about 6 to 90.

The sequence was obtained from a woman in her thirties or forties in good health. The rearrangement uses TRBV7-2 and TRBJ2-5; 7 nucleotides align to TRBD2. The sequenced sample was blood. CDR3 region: CASSFLGGGQGTQYF. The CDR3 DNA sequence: TGTGCCAGCAGCTTTTTGGGGGGGGGTCAAGGGACCCAGTACTTC.